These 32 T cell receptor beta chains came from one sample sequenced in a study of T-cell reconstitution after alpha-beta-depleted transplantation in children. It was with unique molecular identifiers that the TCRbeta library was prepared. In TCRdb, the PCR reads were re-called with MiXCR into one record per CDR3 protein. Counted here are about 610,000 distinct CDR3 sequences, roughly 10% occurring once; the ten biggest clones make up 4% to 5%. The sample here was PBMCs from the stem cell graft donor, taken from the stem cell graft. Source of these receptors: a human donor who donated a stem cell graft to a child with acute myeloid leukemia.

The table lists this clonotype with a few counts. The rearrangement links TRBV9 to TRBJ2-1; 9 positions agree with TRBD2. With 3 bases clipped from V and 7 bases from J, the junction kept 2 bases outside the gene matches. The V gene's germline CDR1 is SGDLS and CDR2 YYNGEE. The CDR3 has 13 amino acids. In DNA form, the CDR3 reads TGTGCCAGCAGCGCGACTAGCGGAAATGAGCAGTTCTTC. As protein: CASSATSGNEQFF.

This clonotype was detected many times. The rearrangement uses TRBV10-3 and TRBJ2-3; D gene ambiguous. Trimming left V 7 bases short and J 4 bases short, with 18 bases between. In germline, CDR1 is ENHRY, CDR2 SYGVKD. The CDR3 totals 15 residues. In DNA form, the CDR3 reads TGTGCCATCAAGGCCGCGGCAGAAGGGTCAGATACGCAGTATTTT. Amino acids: CAIKAAAEGSDTQYF.

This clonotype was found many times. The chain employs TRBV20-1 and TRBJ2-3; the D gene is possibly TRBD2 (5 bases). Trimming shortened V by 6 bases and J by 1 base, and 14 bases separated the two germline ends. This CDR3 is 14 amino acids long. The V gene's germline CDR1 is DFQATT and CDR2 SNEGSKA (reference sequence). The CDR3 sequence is CSAAERPRTDTQYF. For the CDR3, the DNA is TGCAGTGCCGCAGAGCGGCCACGCACAGATACGCAGTATTTT.

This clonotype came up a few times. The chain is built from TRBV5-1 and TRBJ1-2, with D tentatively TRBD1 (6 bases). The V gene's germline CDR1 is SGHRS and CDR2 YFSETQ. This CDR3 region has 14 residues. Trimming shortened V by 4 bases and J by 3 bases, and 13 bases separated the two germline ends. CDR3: CASSRTGSDYGYTF. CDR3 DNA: TGCGCCAGCAGCCGTACAGGGTCAGACTATGGCTACACCTTC.

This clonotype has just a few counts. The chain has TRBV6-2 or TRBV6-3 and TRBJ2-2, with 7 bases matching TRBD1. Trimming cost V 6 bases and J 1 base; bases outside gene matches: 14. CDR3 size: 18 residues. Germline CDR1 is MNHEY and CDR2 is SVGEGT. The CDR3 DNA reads TGTGCCAGCAGCCTCACCCTCCCGACAGGGTTGAACACCGGGGAGCTGTTTTTT. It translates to CASSLTLPTGLNTGELFF.

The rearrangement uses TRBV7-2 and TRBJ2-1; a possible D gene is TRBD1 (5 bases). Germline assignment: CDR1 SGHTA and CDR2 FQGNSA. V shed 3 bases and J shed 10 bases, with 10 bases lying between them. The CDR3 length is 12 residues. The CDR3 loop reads CASSFVRGEQFF. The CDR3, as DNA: TGTGCCAGCAGCTTTGTTAGGGGCGAGCAGTTCTTC.

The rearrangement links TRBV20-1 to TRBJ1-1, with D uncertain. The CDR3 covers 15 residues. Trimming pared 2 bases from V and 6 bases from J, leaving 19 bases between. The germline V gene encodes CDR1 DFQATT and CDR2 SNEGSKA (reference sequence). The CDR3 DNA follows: TGCAGTGCTAGACCTCCAACGGATGTCCGCGCTGAAGCTTTCTTT. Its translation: CSARPPTDVRAEAFF.

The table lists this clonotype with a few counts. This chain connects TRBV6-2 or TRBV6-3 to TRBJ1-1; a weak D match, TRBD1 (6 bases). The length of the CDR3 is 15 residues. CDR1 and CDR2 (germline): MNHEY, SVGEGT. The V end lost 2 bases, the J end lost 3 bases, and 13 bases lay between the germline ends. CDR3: CASSYRGEGYTEAFF. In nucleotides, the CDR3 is TGTGCCAGCAGTTACAGGGGGGAAGGCTACACTGAAGCTTTCTTT.

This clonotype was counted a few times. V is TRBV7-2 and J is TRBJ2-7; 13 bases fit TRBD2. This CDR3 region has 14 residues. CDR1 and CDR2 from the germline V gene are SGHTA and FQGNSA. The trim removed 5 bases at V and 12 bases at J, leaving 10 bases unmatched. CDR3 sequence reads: CASSRLGLAGHPYF. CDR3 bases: TGTGCCAGCAGCAGACTGGGACTAGCGGGACACCCGTACTTC.

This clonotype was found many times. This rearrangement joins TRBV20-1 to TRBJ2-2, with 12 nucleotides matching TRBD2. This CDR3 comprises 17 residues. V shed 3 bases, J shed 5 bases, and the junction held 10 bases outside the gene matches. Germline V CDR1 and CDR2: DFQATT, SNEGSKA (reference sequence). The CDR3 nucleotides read TGCAGTGCTAGTATTTCTAGCGGGAGGGGATGGACCGGGGAGCTGTTTTTT. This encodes CSASISSGRGWTGELFF.

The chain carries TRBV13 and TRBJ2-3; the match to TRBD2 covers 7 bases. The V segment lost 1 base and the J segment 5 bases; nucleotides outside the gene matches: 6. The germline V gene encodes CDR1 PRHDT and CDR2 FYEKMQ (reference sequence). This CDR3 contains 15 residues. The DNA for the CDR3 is TGTGCCAGCAGCTTAGCCCGGACTAGAGGAGATACGCAGTATTTT. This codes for CASSLARTRGDTQYF.

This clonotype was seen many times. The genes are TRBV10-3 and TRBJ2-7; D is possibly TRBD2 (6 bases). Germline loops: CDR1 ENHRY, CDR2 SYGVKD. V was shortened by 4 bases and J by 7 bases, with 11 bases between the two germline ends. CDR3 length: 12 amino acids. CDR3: CAISGWEEEQYF. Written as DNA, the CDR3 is TGTGCCATCAGTGGATGGGAGGAGGAGCAGTACTTC.

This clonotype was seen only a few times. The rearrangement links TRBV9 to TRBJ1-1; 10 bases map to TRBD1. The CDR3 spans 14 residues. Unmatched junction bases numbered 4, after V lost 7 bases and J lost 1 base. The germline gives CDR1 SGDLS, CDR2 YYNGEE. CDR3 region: CASGQGVGNTEAFF. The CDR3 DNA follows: TGTGCCAGCGGACAGGGGGTAGGGAACACTGAAGCTTTCTTT.

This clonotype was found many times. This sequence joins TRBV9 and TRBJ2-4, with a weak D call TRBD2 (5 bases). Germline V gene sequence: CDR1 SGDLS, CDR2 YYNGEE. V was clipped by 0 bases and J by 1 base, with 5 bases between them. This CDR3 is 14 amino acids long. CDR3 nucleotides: TGTGCCAGCAGCGTAGGAGGGGCCAAAAACATTCAGTACTTC. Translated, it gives CASSVGGAKNIQYF.

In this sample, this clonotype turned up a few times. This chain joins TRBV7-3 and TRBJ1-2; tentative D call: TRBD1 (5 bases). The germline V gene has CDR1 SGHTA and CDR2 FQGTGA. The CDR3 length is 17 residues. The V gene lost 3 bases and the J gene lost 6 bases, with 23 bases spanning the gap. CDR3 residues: CASSLGGENNRGDGYTF. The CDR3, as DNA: TGTGCCAGCAGCTTGGGAGGGGAAAATAATAGAGGGGATGGCTACACCTTC.

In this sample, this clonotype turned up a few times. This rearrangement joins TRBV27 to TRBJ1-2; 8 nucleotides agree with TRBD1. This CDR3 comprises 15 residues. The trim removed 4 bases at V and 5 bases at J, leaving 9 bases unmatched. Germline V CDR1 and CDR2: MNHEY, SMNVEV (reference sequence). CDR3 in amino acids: CASSSTSDRGYGYTF. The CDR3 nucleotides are TGTGCCAGCAGTTCCACCTCCGACAGGGGTTATGGCTACACCTTC.

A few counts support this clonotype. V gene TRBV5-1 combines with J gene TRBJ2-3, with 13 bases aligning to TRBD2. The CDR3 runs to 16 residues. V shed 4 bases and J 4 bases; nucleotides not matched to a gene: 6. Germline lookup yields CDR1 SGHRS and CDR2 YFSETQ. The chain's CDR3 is CASSQLAGGLSDTQYF. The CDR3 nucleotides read TGCGCCAGCAGCCAACTAGCGGGAGGGCTCTCAGATACGCAGTATTTT.

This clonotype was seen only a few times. The CDR3 DNA sequence: TGCAGTGCTAGAGATACAGCGGGAGGGATCGGGGAGCTGTTTTTT. Translated: CSARDTAGGIGELFF. The V and J genes are TRBV20-1 and TRBJ2-2, with TRBD2 matching over 10 bases. Germline V CDR1 and CDR2: DFQATT, SNEGSKA (reference sequence). V lost 0 bases to trimming and J lost 7 bases; unmatched junction nucleotides: 5. This CDR3 contains 15 residues.

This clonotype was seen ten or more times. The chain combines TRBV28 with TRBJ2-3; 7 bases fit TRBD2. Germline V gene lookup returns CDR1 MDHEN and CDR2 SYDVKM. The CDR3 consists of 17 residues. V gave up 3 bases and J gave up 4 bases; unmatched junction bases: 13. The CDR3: CASSFNVGGSRADTQYF. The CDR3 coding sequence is TGTGCCAGCAGTTTTAACGTTGGCGGGAGTCGGGCAGATACGCAGTATTTT. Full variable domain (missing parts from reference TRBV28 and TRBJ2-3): DVKVTQSSRYLVKRTGEKVFLECVQDMDHENMFWYRQDPGLGLRLIYFSYDVKMKEKGDIPEGYSVSREKKERFSLILESASTNQTSMYLCASSFNVGGSRADTQYFGPGTRLTVL.

This CDR3 is CSAPGSRSDYGYTF. CDR3 DNA sequence: TGCAGTGCTCCGGGATCCCGAAGTGACTATGGCTACACCTTC. The chain links TRBV20-1 to TRBJ1-2; no firm D call. CDR3 length equals 14 residues. Germline V lookup: CDR1 DFQATT, CDR2 SNEGSKA (reference sequence). V lost 5 bases and J 3 bases, leaving 16 bases between the germline ends.

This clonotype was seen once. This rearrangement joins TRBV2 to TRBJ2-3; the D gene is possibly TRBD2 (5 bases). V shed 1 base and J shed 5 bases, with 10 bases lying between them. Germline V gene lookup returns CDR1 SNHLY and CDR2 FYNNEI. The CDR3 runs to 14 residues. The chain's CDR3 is CASSEGLTRDTQYF. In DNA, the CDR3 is TGTGCCAGCAGTGAAGGACTAACACGAGATACGCAGTATTTT.

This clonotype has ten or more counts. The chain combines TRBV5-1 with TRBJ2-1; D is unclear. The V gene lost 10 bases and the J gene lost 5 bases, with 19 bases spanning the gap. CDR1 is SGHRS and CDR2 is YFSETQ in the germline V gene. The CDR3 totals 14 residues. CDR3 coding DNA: TGCGCCGGAAGCCCCTCCGGGTCCGACAATGAGCAGTTCTTC. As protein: CAGSPSGSDNEQFF.

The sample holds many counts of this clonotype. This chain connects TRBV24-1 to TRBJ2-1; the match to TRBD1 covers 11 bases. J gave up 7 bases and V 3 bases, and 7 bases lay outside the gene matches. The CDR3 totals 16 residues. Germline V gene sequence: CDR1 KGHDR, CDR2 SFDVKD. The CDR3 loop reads CATSDPSGTGGNEQFF. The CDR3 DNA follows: TGTGCCACCAGTGATCCGTCCGGGACAGGGGGGAATGAGCAGTTCTTC.

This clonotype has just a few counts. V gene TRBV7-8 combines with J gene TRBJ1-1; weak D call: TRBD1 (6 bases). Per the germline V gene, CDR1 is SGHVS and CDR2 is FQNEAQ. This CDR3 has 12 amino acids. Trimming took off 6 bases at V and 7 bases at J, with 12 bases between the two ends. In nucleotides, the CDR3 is TGTGCCAGCAGGAGAGCGACAGGTGAAGCTTTCTTT. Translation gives CASRRATGEAFF.

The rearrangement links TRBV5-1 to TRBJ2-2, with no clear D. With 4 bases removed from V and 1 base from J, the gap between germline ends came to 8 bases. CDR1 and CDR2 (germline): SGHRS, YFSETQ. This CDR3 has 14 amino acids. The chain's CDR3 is CASSKSKNTGELFF. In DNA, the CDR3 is TGCGCCAGCAGCAAGAGCAAGAACACCGGGGAGCTGTTTTTT.

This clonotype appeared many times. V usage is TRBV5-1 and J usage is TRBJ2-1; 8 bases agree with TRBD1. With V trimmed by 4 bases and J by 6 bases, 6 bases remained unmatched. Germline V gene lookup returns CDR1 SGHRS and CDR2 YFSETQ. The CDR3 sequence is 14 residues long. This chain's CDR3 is CASSPTTGGNEQFF. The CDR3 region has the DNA TGCGCCAGCAGCCCTACTACAGGGGGCAATGAGCAGTTCTTC.

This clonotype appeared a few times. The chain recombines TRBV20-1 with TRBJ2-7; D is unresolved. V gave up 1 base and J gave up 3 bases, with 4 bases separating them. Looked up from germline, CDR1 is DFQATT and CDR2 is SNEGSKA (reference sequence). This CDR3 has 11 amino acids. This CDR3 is CSARALYEQYF. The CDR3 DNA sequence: TGCAGTGCTAGAGCCCTCTACGAGCAGTACTTC.

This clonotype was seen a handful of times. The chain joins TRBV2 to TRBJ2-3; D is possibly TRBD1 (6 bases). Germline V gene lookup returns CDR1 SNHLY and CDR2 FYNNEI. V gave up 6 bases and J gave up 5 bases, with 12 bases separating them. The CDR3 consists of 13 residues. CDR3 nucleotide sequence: TGTGCCAGCAGGAAGCCAGGGGTAGATACGCAGTATTTT. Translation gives CASRKPGVDTQYF.

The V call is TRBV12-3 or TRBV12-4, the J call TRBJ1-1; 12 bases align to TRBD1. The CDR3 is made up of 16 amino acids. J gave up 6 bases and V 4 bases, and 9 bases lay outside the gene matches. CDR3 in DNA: TGTGCCAGCAGTTCCGGCACCGGGACAGGGGGCTCTGAAGCTTTCTTT. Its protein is CASSSGTGTGGSEAFF.

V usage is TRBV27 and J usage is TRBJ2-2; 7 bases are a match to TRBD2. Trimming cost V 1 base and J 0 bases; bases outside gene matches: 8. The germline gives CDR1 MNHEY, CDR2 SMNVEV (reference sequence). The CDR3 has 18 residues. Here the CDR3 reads CASSLYGLAVANTGELFF. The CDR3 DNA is TGTGCCAGCAGTTTATACGGGCTAGCGGTCGCGAACACCGGGGAGCTGTTTTTT.

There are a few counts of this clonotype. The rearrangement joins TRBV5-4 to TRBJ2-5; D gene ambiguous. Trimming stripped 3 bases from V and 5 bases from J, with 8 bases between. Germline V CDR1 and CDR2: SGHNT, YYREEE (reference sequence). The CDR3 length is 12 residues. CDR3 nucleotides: TGTGCCAGCAGCTACCAAGAGGAGACCCAGTACTTC. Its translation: CASSYQEETQYF.

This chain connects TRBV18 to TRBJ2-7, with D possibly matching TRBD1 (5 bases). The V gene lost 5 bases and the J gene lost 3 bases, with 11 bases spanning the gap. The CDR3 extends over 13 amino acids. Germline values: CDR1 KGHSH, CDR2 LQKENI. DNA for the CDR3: TGTGCCAGCTCATCTAATCAGGGCTACGAGCAGTACTTC. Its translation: CASSSNQGYEQYF.